One sample yielded the 20 T cell receptor beta chains listed below, sequenced in a study of CD8 T cells in Susac syndrome (dated by TCRdb to the late 2010s). The method behind the library was the immunoSEQ multiplex PCR assay. RNA was extracted with the RNeasy kit and roughly 0.5 to 1 ug was reverse transcribed using random hexamers. The public reads were run again by TCRdb, first through fastp at Q25 and then through MiXCR, and only productive beta chains were kept. A single entry per CDR3 protein holds the most common genes and DNA from its merged rows. Present in this sample are 160,000 or so distinct CDR3 sequences, approximately 95% of which were seen just once. In total, the top ten clones hold around 0.15% of the sample. Material: CD4+ T cells from PBMCs. The receptors here all came from a human donor with Susac syndrome.

V and J are TRBV2 and TRBJ1-4; 9 bases are a match to TRBD1. J was trimmed by 6 bases and V by 5 bases; bases with no gene match: 1. The CDR3 extends over 13 amino acids. Germline V gene sequence: CDR1 SNHLY, CDR2 FYNNEI. CDR3 coding DNA: TGTGCCAGCAGTCGACAGGGGGATGAAAAACTGTTTTTT. This sequence encodes CASSRQGDEKLFF.

The chain couples TRBV20-1 to TRBJ2-4; weak D call: TRBD1 (6 bases). V lost 3 bases, J lost 0 bases, and 9 bases lay in between. The CDR3 is 14 amino acids. CDR1 and CDR2 (germline): DFQATT, SNEGSKA (reference sequence). CDR3: CSARGQLAKNIQYF. Here the CDR3 DNA reads TGCAGTGCTAGGGGACAACTAGCCAAAAACATTCAGTACTTC.

This clonotype has only one observation. The V and J genes are TRBV9 and TRBJ2-1; no firm D call. Germline CDR1 and CDR2: SGDLS and YYNGEE. Trimming shortened V by 0 bases and J by 8 bases, and 3 bases separated the two germline ends. The CDR3 covers 11 residues. The chain's CDR3 is CASSVDDEQFF. CDR3 bases: TGTGCCAGCAGCGTAGACGATGAGCAGTTCTTC. The variable domain in full, completed from reference TRBV9 and TRBJ2-1, reads DSGVTQTPKHLITATGQRVTLRCSPRSGDLSVYWYQQSLDQGLQFLIQYYNGEERAKGNILERFSAQQFPDLHSELNLSSLELGDSALYFCASSVDDEQFFGPGTRLTVL.

This chain links TRBV29-1 with TRBJ1-1; 11 bases fit TRBD1. J lost 0 bases, V lost 7 bases, and 7 bases had no gene match. Germline values: CDR1 SQVTM, CDR2 ANQGSEA. This CDR3 comprises 15 residues. The CDR3 loop is CSARDRGLVNTEAFF. The CDR3 DNA is TGCAGCGCCAGGGACAGGGGGTTGGTGAACACTGAAGCTTTCTTT.

The chain links TRBV11-2 to TRBJ1-2; D gene uncertain. V was shortened by 2 bases and J by 2 bases, with 15 bases between the two germline ends. The CDR3 has 16 amino acids. The germline V gene has CDR1 SGHAT and CDR2 FQNNGV. CDR3 sequence (DNA): TGTGCCAGCAGCTTATTCGGTAGATACGCAAACTATGGCTACACCTTC. This gives the protein CASSLFGRYANYGYTF.

This sequence joins TRBV25-1 and TRBJ2-5; possibly TRBD1 or TRBD2 for D (5 bases each). The CDR3 is 14 amino acids. CDR1 and CDR2 from the germline V gene are MGHDK and SYGVNS. V dropped 2 bases and J dropped 4 bases, with 11 bases sitting between them. Here the CDR3 DNA reads TGTGCCAGCAGTGAAGGGGGTAAAGGAGAGACCCAGTACTTC. Its translation is CASSEGGKGETQYF. The variable domain in full, with the rest retrieved from reference TRBV25-1 and TRBJ2-5, is EADIYQTPRYLVIGTGKKITLECSQTMGHDKMYWYQQDPGMELHLIHYSYGVNSTEKGDLSSESTVSRIRTEHFPLTLESARPSHTSQYLCASSEGGKGETQYFGPGTRLLVL.

The chain is built from TRBV29-1 and TRBJ2-7; 7 nucleotides agree with TRBD1. Germline V gene lookup returns CDR1 SQVTM and CDR2 ANQGSEA. V lost 8 bases, J lost 2 bases, and 6 bases stayed unmatched. The CDR3 runs 12 residues. The CDR3 loop is CSFRTGPYEQYF. DNA of the CDR3: TGCAGCTTTCGGACAGGCCCCTACGAGCAGTACTTC.

This chain links TRBV14 with TRBJ2-1, with TRBD2 identical over 7 bases. Trimming removed 0 bases from V and 5 bases from J; junction bases left unmatched: 7. Germline V lookup: CDR1 SGHDN, CDR2 FVKESK. CDR3 length: 16 residues. CDR3 amino acids: CASSQELARGNNEQFF. CDR3 sequence (DNA): TGTGCCAGCAGCCAAGAACTAGCGAGAGGCAACAATGAGCAGTTCTTC.

This chain joins TRBV7-3 and TRBJ2-1; D is perhaps TRBD1 or TRBD2 (7 bases each). Germline lookup yields CDR1 SGHTA and CDR2 FQGTGA. CDR3 length equals 16 residues. Trimming removed 5 bases from V and 7 bases from J, with 21 bases in between. The CDR3 spells CASSLRQGLPGNEQFF. The CDR3 region has the DNA TGTGCCAGCAGCCTACGACAGGGACTACCGGGTAATGAGCAGTTCTTC. Based on the CDR3 plus reference TRBV7-3 and TRBJ2-1, the full variable domain is GAGVSQTPSNKVTEKGKYVELRCDPISGHTALYWYRQSLGQGPEFLIYFQGTGAADDSGLPNDRFFAVRPEGSVSTLKIQRTERGDSAVYLCASSLRQGLPGNEQFFGPGTRLTVL.

The chain carries TRBV9 and TRBJ2-1; D is unresolved. The V gene's germline CDR1 is SGDLS and CDR2 YYNGEE. Trimming left V 0 bases short and J 5 bases short, with 9 bases between. The CDR3 consists of 14 residues. The CDR3 here is CASSVGTSNNEQFF. CDR3 in DNA: TGTGCCAGCAGCGTAGGGACGTCCAACAATGAGCAGTTCTTC.

The chain couples TRBV7-2 to TRBJ2-5; D is undetermined. The germline V gene encodes CDR1 SGHTA and CDR2 FQGNSA. CDR3 length: 15 residues. Trimming left V 3 bases short and J 1 base short, with 12 bases between. The CDR3 loop is CASSLGWAPQETQYF. CDR3 DNA: TGTGCCAGCAGCTTGGGATGGGCCCCCCAAGAGACCCAGTACTTC.

The rearrangement uses TRBV7-2 and TRBJ2-1, with D possibly being TRBD1 (5 bases). Trimming took 3 bases from V and 7 from J, leaving 10 bases between them. The CDR3 consists of 13 residues. Germline CDR1 reads SGHTA; CDR2 reads FQGNSA. CDR3 sequence (DNA): TGTGCCAGCAGCTTCTCCAGGGTGAATGAGCAGTTCTTC. This gives the protein CASSFSRVNEQFF.

The chain couples TRBV23-1 to TRBJ2-7; tentatively, D is TRBD1 or TRBD2 (5 bases each). TRBV23-1 is known as an ORF, though its function is uncertain. This CDR3 is built from 16 residues. V was shortened by 8 bases and J by 2 bases, with 22 bases between the two germline ends. CDR3 in amino acids: CASPSLPRDEPYEQYF. The CDR3 DNA is TGCGCCAGCCCGTCGCTGCCCCGGGACGAACCCTACGAGCAGTACTTC.

This clonotype came up once. The V gene is TRBV7-2, the J gene TRBJ1-1, with D hard to call. Trimming cost V 2 bases and J 6 bases, with 4 bases left between them. Germline V CDR1 and CDR2: SGHTA, FQGNSA. CDR3 size: 11 residues. The CDR3: CASSLTAEAFF. DNA of the CDR3: TGTGCCAGCAGCTTAACCGCTGAAGCTTTCTTT.

J is TRBJ2-7 and V is TRBV20-1, with TRBD2 matching over 11 bases. The germline CDR1 and CDR2 sequences are DFQATT and SNEGSKA (reference sequence). The CDR3 spans 14 residues. Trimming removed 5 bases from V and 2 bases from J; junction bases left unmatched: 5. The CDR3 DNA reads TGCAGTGCTGGAACTAGCGGGGGAGCCTACGAGCAGTACTTC. This gives the protein CSAGTSGGAYEQYF.

The chain has TRBV20-1 and TRBJ2-3; D possibly uses TRBD1 or TRBD2 (6 bases each). The CDR3 runs to 16 residues. The ends were cut back, 3 bases at V and 0 bases at J, with 16 bases in the middle. In germline, CDR1 is DFQATT, CDR2 SNEGSKA (reference sequence). The CDR3 bases are TGCAGTGCTAGTAACGCGCCGGGGGCTAGCACAGATACGCAGTATTTT. This gives the protein CSASNAPGASTDTQYF.

The CDR3 loop is CASSLRPSQETQYF. CDR3 in DNA: TGTGCCAGCAGCTTGAGACCGAGCCAAGAGACCCAGTACTTC. V is TRBV5-6 and J is TRBJ2-5; no firm D call. The germline CDR1 and CDR2 sequences are SGHDT and YYEEEE. The CDR3 consists of 14 residues. Trimming cost V 1 base and J 1 base, with 8 bases left between them.

The chain has TRBV27 and TRBJ2-1, with 7 bases identical to TRBD2. Germline V gives CDR1 MNHEY, CDR2 SMNVEV (reference sequence). With 7 bases clipped from V and 7 bases from J, the junction kept 10 bases outside the gene matches. CDR3 length: 14 residues. This CDR3 is CASKMAGVVNEQFF. The CDR3 nucleotides are TGTGCCAGCAAAATGGCGGGGGTGGTGAATGAGCAGTTCTTC.

This sequence joins TRBV20-1 and TRBJ1-4; possibly TRBD1 for D (5 bases). There are 14 residues in the CDR3. Germline V gives CDR1 DFQATT, CDR2 SNEGSKA (reference sequence). Trimming took off 6 bases at V and 4 bases at J, with 15 bases between the two ends. Here the CDR3 reads CSAPIGGVNEKLFF. CDR3 nucleotides: TGCAGTGCCCCAATCGGGGGAGTTAATGAAAAACTGTTTTTT.

The chain combines TRBV19 with TRBJ2-3; D is unresolved. Trimming took off 3 bases at V and 0 bases at J, with 10 bases between the two ends. Germline CDR1 LNHDA, CDR2 SQIVND (reference sequence). This CDR3 has 15 residues. The CDR3 nucleotides are TGTGCCAGTAGTATTGGCCTTCTCAGCACAGATACGCAGTATTTT. This encodes CASSIGLLSTDTQYF.